What follows describes a single TCR beta chain. What it recognizes is unknown. The sample comes from a study of cytotoxic CD8 clonotypes in ibrutinib-treated CLL. Study background: Response samples were drawn at a median of around 11 months of treatment, range 6 to 36. The study, taken as a whole, reports: Samples were collected at differing times from sustained-remission and progressing patients.

The CDR3 covers 19 residues. Per germline, CDR1 MNHEY and CDR2 SMNVEV (reference sequence). V was clipped by 3 bases and J by 2 bases; unmatched bases: 19. Sequencing was performed with immunoSEQ multiplex PCR; in TCRdb, only in-frame clones are kept and a portion is missing. In the table there are 110,000 to 150,000 clones, roughly three quarters of which are singletons. The receptor was derived from a human donor with chronic lymphocytic leukemia. The sequenced sample was PBMCs, obtained after 12 months of ibrutinib treatment. The chain couples TRBV27 to TRBJ2-7; 7 bases align to TRBD1. The CDR3 DNA reads as TGTGCCAGCAGTTTGAGGCCTCCACAGAAGGGGGCTCGGGCCTACGAGCAGTACTTC. This encodes CASSLRPPQKGARAYEQYF.